This is a list of T cell receptor beta chains from one sample in a study of sequential checkpoint blockade in melanoma. Some clones are missing from TCRdb's copy, which holds only in-frame ones; the method was immunoSEQ multiplex PCR. The table records around 1,500 clones, 21% of them present only once. The material was tumor tissue (inferred from file names), obtained from a patient given nivolumab and ipilimumab in sequence. The receptor source for this set is a human donor with melanoma. The CDR3 runs from the conserved cysteine through the conserved F or W. A D gene is named only where the DNA matches it firmly. Expanded clones are given a class, and other clones once, few, many or no size at all.

CDR3 length	V gene	J gene	clone size	D gene	CDR3 protein	CDR3 DNA
15	TRBV11-3	TRBJ1-1	medium-sized	-	CASSLIGQMNTEAFF	TGTGCCAGCAGCTTAATAGGGCAGATGAACACTGAAGCTTTCTTT
17	TRBV11-3	TRBJ2-7	medium-sized	TRBD1	CASQQTVTGTGHYEQYF	TGTGCCAGCCAACAAACGGTAACCGGGACAGGGCACTACGAGCAGTACTTC
16	TRBV5-1	TRBJ2-7	-	TRBD1	CASSLVGGTGDYEQYF	TGCGCCAGCAGCTTGGTTGGGGGGACAGGGGACTACGAGCAGTACTTC
15	TRBV30	TRBJ2-7	few	TRBD2	CAWDGKAGAPYEQYF	TGTGCCTGGGACGGGAAAGCGGGAGCTCCTTACGAGCAGTACTTC
16	TRBV11-3	TRBJ2-3	few	TRBD1	CASSVDREHDTDTQYF	TGTGCCAGCAGCGTCGACAGGGAACACGATACAGATACGCAGTATTTT
18	TRBV6-8	TRBJ1-1	few	TRBD1	CAISVLHGTGNLVTEAFF	TGTGCCATCAGTGTACTCCACGGGACAGGGAATTTGGTCACTGAAGCTTTCTTT
15	TRBV11-3	TRBJ2-1	-	-	CASSLTALSYNEQFF	TGTGCCAGCAGCTTAACGGCCCTCTCCTACAATGAGCAGTTCTTC
16	TRBV6-8	TRBJ2-3	-	TRBD1	CASSFTGTGVTDTQYF	TGTGCCAGCAGTTTTACCGGGACAGGGGTTACAGATACGCAGTATTTT
15	TRBV19	TRBJ2-3	-	TRBD1	CASSRLGTGTDTQYF	TGTGCCAGTAGTAGGTTGGGGACAGGCACAGATACGCAGTATTTT
15	TRBV11-3	TRBJ2-3	few	-	CASSPYPDSTDTQYF	TGTGCTAGCAGCCCCTACCCGGACAGCACAGATACGCAGTATTTT
15	TRBV6-8	TRBJ2-3	medium-sized	TRBD1	CASSAGTGGADTQYF	TGTGCCAGCAGCGCCGGGACAGGGGGCGCGGATACGCAGTATTTT
16	TRBV6-8	TRBJ2-7	-	TRBD2	CASSRGTSGRWNEQYF	TGTGCCAGCAGCCGAGGGACTAGCGGGAGATGGAACGAGCAGTACTTC
14	TRBV1	TRBJ2-5	medium-sized	-	CASSQLPGVETQYF	TGCGCCAGCAGCCAGCTACCGGGGGTAGAGACCCAGTACTTC
14	TRBV19	TRBJ1-5	-	TRBD1	CAPQGTGWFQPQHF	TGTGCCCCCCAGGGGACAGGGTGGTTTCAGCCCCAGCATTTT
16	TRBV5-1	TRBJ2-1	-	-	CASSLMREKTYNEQFF	TGCGCCAGCAGCTTGATGCGGGAAAAAACCTACAATGAGCAGTTCTTC
15	TRBV11-3	TRBJ2-7	-	-	CASSATRSPPGEQYF	TGTGCCAGCAGCGCTACCAGGTCTCCTCCTGGCGAGCAGTACTTC
14	TRBV11-3	TRBJ2-5	medium-sized	TRBD1	CASSSQGAVETQYF	TGTGCCAGCAGCTCACAGGGGGCGGTGGAGACCCAGTACTTC
15	TRBV19	TRBJ2-7	-	TRBD2	CASSIKSGVPYEQYF	TGTGCCAGTAGTATTAAGAGCGGGGTACCCTACGAGCAGTACTTC
23	TRBV5-1	TRBJ2-3	-	TRBD2	CASSLVPLLGGRAHRGVVDTQYF	TGCGCCAGCAGCTTGGTCCCCCTATTGGGCGGGAGGGCCCATAGGGGAGTTGTCGATACGCAGTATTTT
16	TRBV6-8	TRBJ2-7	few	TRBD1	CASSYTDRAFRDEQYF	TGTGCCAGCAGTTACACCGACAGGGCATTTAGAGACGAGCAGTACTTC
15	TRBV19	TRBJ2-3	-	TRBD1	CASSAGTGHTDTQYF	TGTGCCAGTAGTGCCGGGACAGGGCACACAGATACGCAGTATTTT
14	TRBV6-8	TRBJ2-7	large	-	CASSYADSSYEQYF	TGTGCCAGCAGTTACGCGGACAGCTCCTACGAGCAGTACTTC
15	TRBV11-3	TRBJ2-2	medium-sized	-	CASSTRDWNTGELFF	TGTGCCAGCAGCACCCGGGACTGGAACACCGGGGAGCTGTTTTTT
16	TRBV11-3	TRBJ1-1	medium-sized	-	CASSSSQGVRNTEAFF	TGTGCCAGCAGTTCATCGCAAGGAGTCAGGAACACTGAAGCTTTCTTT
17	TRBV11-3	TRBJ2-6	large	TRBD2	CASSQLSTSAGANVLTF	TGTGCCAGCAGCCAACTCTCGACTAGCGCTGGGGCCAACGTCCTGACTTTC
17	TRBV4-1	TRBJ2-3	medium-sized	TRBD2	CASSPSTSGDQEDTQYF	TGCGCCAGCAGCCCCTCTACTAGCGGAGACCAGGAGGATACGCAGTATTTT
16	TRBV6-8	TRBJ2-1	-	TRBD2	CASSDSSGSSVNEQFF	TGTGCCAGCAGTGACTCGAGCGGGAGTTCGGTGAATGAGCAGTTCTTC
15	TRBV9	TRBJ2-1	-	-	CASSAQAFPPDEQFF	TGTGCCAGCAGCGCGCAAGCCTTCCCACCAGATGAGCAGTTCTTC
15	TRBV6-8	TRBJ2-1	-	TRBD1	CASSSGTGEYNEQFF	TGTGCCAGCAGTTCCGGGACAGGGGAGTACAATGAGCAGTTCTTC
18	TRBV6-8	TRBJ2-3	few	TRBD2	CASSYRPGAGGNTDTQYF	TGTGCCAGCAGTTACCGCCCCGGGGCGGGAGGTAACACAGATACGCAGTATTTT
12	TRBV29-1	TRBJ2-3	-	-	CSVVQGADTQYF	TGCAGCGTGGTCCAGGGCGCAGATACGCAGTATTTT
18	TRBV6-8	TRBJ2-7	few	TRBD2	CASSEGLAGGPSEDEQYF	TGTGCCAGCAGTGAGGGACTAGCGGGAGGGCCCTCGGAAGACGAGCAGTACTTC
14	TRBV18	TRBJ2-7	-	-	CASSPGPGYQEQYF	TGTGCCAGCTCCCCAGGGCCAGGGTATCAGGAGCAGTACTTC
13	TRBV6-8	TRBJ1-5	few	-	CATSGEENQPQHF	TGTGCCACCTCGGGGGAGGAGAATCAGCCCCAGCATTTT
15	TRBV11-3	TRBJ2-3	-	TRBD1	CASSWDRGGTDTQYF	TGTGCCAGCAGCTGGGACAGGGGGGGCACAGATACGCAGTATTTT
15	TRBV6-8	TRBJ2-3	-	-	CASSDSEGGTDTQYF	TGTGCCAGCAGTGACTCGGAGGGAGGCACAGATACGCAGTATTTT
16	TRBV25-1	TRBJ2-1	few	TRBD2	CASSPGLAVGTNEQFF	TGTGCCAGCAGCCCGGGACTAGCGGTTGGGACCAATGAGCAGTTCTTC
11	TRBV6-7	TRBJ2-4	-	-	CASSLGVIQYF	TGTGCCAGCAGTTTGGGCGTCATTCAGTACTTC
17	TRBV6-8	TRBJ2-6	few	TRBD1	CASSRGQGALGANVLTF	TGTGCCAGCAGTCGAGGACAGGGGGCGCTTGGGGCCAACGTCCTGACTTTC
13	TRBV6-8	TRBJ2-7	large	TRBD2	CASSQRERYEQYF	TGTGCCAGCTCCCAGCGGGAGCGGTACGAGCAGTACTTC
15	TRBV11-3	TRBJ2-7	medium-sized	-	CASRPSQGGTYEQYF	TGTGCCAGCAGGCCTAGTCAGGGGGGTACGTACGAGCAGTACTTC
14	TRBV19	TRBJ1-5	-	-	CATAPLNSNQPQHF	TGTGCCACCGCACCGCTTAATAGCAATCAGCCCCAGCATTTT
14	TRBV11-3	TRBJ2-7	many	TRBD2	CASSFAGGAYEQYF	TGTGCCAGCAGCTTTGCGGGAGGGGCATACGAGCAGTACTTC
18	TRBV12-2	TRBJ2-6	-	-	CASRLGLDGASGANVLTF	TGTGCAAGTCGCTTAGGGCTAGATGGTGCCTCTGGGGCCAACGTCCTGACTTTC
15	TRBV12-2	TRBJ1-1	large	-	CATVNLGSMNTEAFF	TGTGCCACCGTTAATTTAGGGTCCATGAACACTGAAGCTTTCTTT
16	TRBV11-3	TRBJ2-5	many	-	CASSRRQIKGQETQYF	TGTGCCAGCAGCCGCCGCCAGATCAAGGGTCAAGAGACCCAGTACTTC
16	TRBV5-1	TRBJ1-1	large	-	CASSWGRGDRGTEAFF	TGCGCCAGCAGCTGGGGCCGAGGGGATAGGGGTACTGAAGCTTTCTTT
15	TRBV29-1	TRBJ2-5	few	TRBD2	CSVFRVAGDRETQYF	TGCAGCGTTTTCCGGGTTGCGGGAGATAGAGAGACCCAGTACTTC
17	TRBV11-3	TRBJ2-1	medium-sized	TRBD2	CASSLVYRTSGYNEQFF	TGTGCCAGCAGCTTAGTCTATCGGACTAGCGGATACAATGAGCAGTTCTTC
13	TRBV6-8	TRBJ1-5	few	-	CASSYTVNQPQHF	TGTGCCAGCAGTTACACCGTCAATCAGCCCCAGCATTTT
15	TRBV11-3	TRBJ2-3	few	-	CASSSTGISTDTQYF	TGTGCCAGCAGCTCTACAGGGATTAGCACAGATACGCAGTATTTT
13	TRBV10-2	TRBJ2-1	-	-	CASSDLLGNEQFF	TGCGCCAGCAGTGACCTCCTAGGGAATGAGCAGTTCTTC
15	TRBV11-3	TRBJ1-2	few	-	CASSPKVWGRAGYTF	TGTGCCAGCAGCCCAAAGGTTTGGGGGCGAGCCGGCTACACCTTC
12	TRBV30	TRBJ2-7	-	TRBD1	CANGQGAYEQYF	TGTGCCAACGGACAGGGGGCCTACGAGCAGTACTTC